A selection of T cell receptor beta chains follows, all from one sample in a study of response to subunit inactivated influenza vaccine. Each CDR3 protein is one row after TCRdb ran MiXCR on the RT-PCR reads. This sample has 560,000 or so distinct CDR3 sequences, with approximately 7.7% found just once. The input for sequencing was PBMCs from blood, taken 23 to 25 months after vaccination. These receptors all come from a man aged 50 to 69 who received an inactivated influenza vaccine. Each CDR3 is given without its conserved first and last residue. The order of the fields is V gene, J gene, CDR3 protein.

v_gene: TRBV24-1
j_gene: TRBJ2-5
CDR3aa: ATSDRAGPWPETQY

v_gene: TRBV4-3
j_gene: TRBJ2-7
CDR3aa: ASSLTARDSEQY

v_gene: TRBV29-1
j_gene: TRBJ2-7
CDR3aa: SVASESEQY

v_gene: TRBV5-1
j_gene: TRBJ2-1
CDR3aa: ASSFQAGGSYNEQF

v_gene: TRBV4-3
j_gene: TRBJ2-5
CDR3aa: ASSQGVGLQETQY

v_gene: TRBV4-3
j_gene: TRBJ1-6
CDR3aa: ASSLGTGDNSPLH

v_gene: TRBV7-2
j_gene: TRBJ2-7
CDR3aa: ASSPIAGSSYEQY

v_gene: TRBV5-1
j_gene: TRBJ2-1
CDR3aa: ASRWGEPYNKQF

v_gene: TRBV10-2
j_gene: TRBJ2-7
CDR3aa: ASSIGAGTGEYEQY

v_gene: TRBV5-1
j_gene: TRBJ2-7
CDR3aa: ASTPNGDEQY

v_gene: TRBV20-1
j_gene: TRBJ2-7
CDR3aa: SASKSSYEQY

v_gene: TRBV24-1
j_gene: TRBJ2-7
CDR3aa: ATSDFGSDEQY

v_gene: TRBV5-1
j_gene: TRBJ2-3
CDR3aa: ASSLILRDTDTQY

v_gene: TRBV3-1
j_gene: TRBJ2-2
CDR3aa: ASSHRGNRLTGELF

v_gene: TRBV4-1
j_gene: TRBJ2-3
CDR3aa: ASSQDQRMQY

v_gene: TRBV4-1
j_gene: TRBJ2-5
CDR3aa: ASSQAGTNDPKTQY

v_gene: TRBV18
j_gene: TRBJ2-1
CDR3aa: ASSPEAGVINEQF

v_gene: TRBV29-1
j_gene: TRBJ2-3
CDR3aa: SVEEVFTDTQY

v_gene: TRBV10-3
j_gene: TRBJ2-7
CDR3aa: AAGTVSYEQY

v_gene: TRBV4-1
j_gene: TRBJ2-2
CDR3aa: ASSHGGFTGELF

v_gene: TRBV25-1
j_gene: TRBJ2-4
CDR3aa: ASSPGAKNIQY

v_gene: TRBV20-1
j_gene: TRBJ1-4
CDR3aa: SARGAESNEKLF

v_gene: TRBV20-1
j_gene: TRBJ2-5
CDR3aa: SAGGPRQETQY

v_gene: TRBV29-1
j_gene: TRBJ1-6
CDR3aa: SAKDGGFNSPLH

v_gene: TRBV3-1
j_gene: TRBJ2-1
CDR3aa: ASSQDTTGDYNEQF

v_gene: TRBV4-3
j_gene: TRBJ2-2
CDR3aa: ASSQDYGRVAGELF

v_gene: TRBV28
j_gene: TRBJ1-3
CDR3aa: ASQSPGGTWGNTIY

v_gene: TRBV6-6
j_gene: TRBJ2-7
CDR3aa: ASSQDIGEQY

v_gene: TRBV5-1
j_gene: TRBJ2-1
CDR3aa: ASSPPGTGVTNEQF

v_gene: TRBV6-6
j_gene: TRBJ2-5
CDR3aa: ASSSRSPPLTGQY

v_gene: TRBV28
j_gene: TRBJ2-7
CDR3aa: ATNPGLAEPRTYEQY

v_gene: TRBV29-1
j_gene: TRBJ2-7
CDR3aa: SVSSGMPYEQY

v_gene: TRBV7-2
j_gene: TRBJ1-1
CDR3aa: ASSLGDRGSAF

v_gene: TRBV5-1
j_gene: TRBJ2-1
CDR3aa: ASSLGQYSYNEQF

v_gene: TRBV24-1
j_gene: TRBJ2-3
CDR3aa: AVQGFGTDTQY

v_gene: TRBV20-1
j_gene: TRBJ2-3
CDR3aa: SARAWPSTDTQY

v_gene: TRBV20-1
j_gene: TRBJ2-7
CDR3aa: SLPGTSGHEQY

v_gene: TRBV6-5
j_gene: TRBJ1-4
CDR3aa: ASSYGPRGPKLF

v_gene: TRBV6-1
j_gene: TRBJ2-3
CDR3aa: ASSERPDTQY

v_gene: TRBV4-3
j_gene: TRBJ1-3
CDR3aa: ASSQVASFSGNTIY

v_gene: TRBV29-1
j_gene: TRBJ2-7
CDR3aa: SVVLLASGKYEQY

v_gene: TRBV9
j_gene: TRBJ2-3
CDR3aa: ASSVDPSTQDTQY